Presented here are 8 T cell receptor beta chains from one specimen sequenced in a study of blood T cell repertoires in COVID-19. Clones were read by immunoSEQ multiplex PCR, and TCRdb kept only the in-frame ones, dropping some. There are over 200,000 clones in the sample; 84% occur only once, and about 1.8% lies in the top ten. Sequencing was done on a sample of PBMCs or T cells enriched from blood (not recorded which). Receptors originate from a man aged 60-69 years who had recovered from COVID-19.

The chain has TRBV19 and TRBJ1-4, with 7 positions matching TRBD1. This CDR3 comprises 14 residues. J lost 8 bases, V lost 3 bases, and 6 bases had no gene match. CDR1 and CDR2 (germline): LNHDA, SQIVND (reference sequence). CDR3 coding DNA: TGTGCCAGTAGTATCGACAGGGCTGCCGAAAAACTGTTTTTT. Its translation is CASSIDRAAEKLFF.

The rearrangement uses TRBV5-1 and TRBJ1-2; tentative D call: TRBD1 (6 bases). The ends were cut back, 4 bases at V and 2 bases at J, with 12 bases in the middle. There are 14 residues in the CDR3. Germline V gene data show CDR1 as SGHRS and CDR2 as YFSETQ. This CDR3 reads CASSPGQINYGYTF. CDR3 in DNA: TGCGCCAGCAGCCCTGGACAGATAAACTATGGCTACACCTTC.

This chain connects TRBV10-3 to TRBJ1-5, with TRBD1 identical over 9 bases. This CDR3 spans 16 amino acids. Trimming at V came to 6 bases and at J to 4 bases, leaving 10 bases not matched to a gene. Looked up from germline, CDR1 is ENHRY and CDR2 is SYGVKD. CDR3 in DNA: TGTGCCATCAGCCAATCCGAAGACAGGGGGAATCAGCCCCAGCATTTT. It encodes CAISQSEDRGNQPQHF.

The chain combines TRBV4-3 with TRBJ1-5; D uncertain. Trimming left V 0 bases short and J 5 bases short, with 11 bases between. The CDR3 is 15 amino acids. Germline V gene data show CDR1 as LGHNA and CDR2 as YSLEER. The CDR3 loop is CASSQERREYQPQHF. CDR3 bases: TGCGCCAGCAGCCAAGAAAGGAGGGAGTATCAGCCCCAGCATTTT.

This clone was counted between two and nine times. CDR3 region: CASSRRPDTGELFF. The CDR3 DNA sequence: TGTGCCAGCAGCAGGCGGCCGGACACCGGGGAGCTGTTTTTT. The chain employs TRBV11-2 and TRBJ2-2, with D unresolved. Trimming pared 5 bases from V and 3 bases from J, leaving 10 bases between. Germline V gene sequence: CDR1 SGHAT, CDR2 FQNNGV. This CDR3 region has 14 residues.

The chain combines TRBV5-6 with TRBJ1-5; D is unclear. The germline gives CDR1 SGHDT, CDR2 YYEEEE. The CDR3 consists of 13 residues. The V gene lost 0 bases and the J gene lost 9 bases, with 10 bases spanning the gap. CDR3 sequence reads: CASSLAERGPQHF. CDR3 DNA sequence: TGTGCCAGCAGCTTGGCGGAACGGGGGCCCCAGCATTTT.

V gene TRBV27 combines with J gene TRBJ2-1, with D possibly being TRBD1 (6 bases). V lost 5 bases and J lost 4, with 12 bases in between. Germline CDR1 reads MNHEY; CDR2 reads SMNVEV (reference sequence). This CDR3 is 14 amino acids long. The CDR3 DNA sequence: TGTGCCAGCAGTAAACGGGACATTTACAATGAGCAGTTCTTC. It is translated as CASSKRDIYNEQFF.

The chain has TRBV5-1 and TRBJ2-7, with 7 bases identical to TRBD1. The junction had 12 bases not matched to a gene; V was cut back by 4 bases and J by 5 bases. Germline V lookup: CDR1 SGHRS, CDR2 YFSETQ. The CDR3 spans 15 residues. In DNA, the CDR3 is TGCGCCAGCAGCCCAGAGGGGGCTACTGGGAACGAGCAGTACTTC. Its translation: CASSPEGATGNEQYF. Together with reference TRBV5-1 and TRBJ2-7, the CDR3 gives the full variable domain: KAGVTQTPRYLIKTRGQQVTLSCSPISGHRSVSWYQQTPGQGLQFLFEYFSETQRNKGNFPGRFSGRQFSNSRSEMNVSTLELGDSALYLCASSPEGATGNEQYFGPGTRLTVT.